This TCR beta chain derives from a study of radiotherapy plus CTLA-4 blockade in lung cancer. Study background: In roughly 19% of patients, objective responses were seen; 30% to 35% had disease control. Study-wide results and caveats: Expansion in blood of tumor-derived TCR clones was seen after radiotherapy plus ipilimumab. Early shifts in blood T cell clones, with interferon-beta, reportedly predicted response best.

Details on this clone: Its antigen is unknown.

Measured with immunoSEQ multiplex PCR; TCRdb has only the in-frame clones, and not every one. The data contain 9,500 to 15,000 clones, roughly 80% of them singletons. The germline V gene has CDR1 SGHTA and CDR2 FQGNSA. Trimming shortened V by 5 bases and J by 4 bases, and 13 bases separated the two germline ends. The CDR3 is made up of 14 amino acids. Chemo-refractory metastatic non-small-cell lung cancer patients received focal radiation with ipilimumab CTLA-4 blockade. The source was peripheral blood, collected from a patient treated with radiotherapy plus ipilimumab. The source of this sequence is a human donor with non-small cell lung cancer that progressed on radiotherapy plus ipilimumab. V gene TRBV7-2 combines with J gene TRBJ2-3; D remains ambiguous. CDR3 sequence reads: CASSPGSASDTQYF. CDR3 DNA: TGTGCCAGCAGCCCCGGTTCTGCTTCAGATACGCAGTATTTT.